This record looks at one TCR beta chain sequence and its context. This clonotype has ten or more counts. The clone's antigen remains unknown. Per-nucleotide qualities are absent, and no much larger clonotype sits a single base away. Libraries of naive CD8 T cells were generated from roughly 21,000 to 960,000 sorted cells, with 10%, 30% or 50% of the purified RNA used. Naive CD8 T cells, defined as CD8+CD4-CCR7+CD45RA+, were FACS-sorted into RLT Plus buffer on a BD FACSAria II. To test detection sensitivity, Jurkat RNA equivalent to nine to ten TCR copies was spiked into samples of about 19,000-1,100,000 naive CD8 T cells. Enrichment of CD8 T cells was performed with RosetteSep CD8+ T Cell Enrichment Cocktail and Ficoll-Paque, after which ACK red cell lysis was carried out. The sample belongs to a study of molecular identifiers for immune sequencing clone quantification (dated by TCRdb to the late 2010s). For the study in its entirety: For a replicate experiment, the RNA from either about 20,000 or 100,000 naive CD8 T cells was divided into five aliquots, and four of those aliquots went on to sequencing. The study was a methods study using CD8 T cells to benchmark molecular-identifier clustering-based TCR repertoire sequencing (MIDCIRS) and TCR RNA copy counting. What the work shows at the level of the full study, not this receptor alone: Naive libraries contained spiked-in Jurkat TCR RNA (more than nine copies' worth), which is not part of the donor repertoire. In CMV-specific effector cells, clones with more than 20 RNA copies contained over 99% of molecules, whereas in naive cells such clones contained under 1% of molecules. Modeling estimated about three recovered TCR RNA copies per cell, compared with around 9.7 by digital PCR, which implies about 30% capture efficiency. When barcode sub-clustering was not used, chimeric consensus sequences inflated TCR diversity, with chimeras reaching as high as 47%. Spiked-in Jurkat TCR RNA equivalent to a single cell was reported to be detectable even among 800,000 to 1,000,000 naive CD8 T cells. Highly expanded clone sizes could be underestimated because identical TCR molecules may share a barcode.

Libraries were prepared through PCR. Data came from a NextSeq 500. Bulk TCR libraries were made following a previously described method, with the TCR primers given in Table S5. Purification of total RNA was performed with the Qiagen AllPrep DNA/RNA kit. Before analysis, reads from multiple sequencing runs of one library were combined. From the authors' description of their analysis: Reads were retained only if the reads had an exact TCR constant sequence, and the retained reads were trimmed to 150 nt and grouped according to their 12-nt molecular barcodes. Reads inside each barcode group were sub-clustered using a 15% Levenshtein threshold, and a quality-weighted consensus sequence was constructed for each RNA molecule. Non-functional sequences were excluded, and lower-count sequences lying one edit away from another sequence were also excluded. Barcode sub-clusters with fewer than 20% of the maximum read count were removed, based on fitting two negative binomial distributions. TCRdb took the public reads, trimmed them with fastp at Q25, ran MiXCR for clone calling and kept in-frame beta chains. CDR3 protein sequences are deduplicated, and each keeps its most common genes and DNA. What appears here as the V and J calls and clone size reflects TCRdb's work, not the paper's. This sample gives roughly 300,000 distinct CDR3 sequences in total; about a quarter of them show up just once. The top ten clones comprise 0.65% to 0.75% of the sample.

The specimen was naive CD8+ T cells from blood, with Jurkat cell RNA spiked in. The cell subset or site label on this specimen signifies: FACS-sorted CD8+CD4-CCR7+CD45RA+ naive T cells. This TCR was recovered from a human donor in good health. Some libraries in this study had Jurkat cell RNA spiked in.

The DNA sequence follows: TGCAGTGCCGGTCAAGGACGTAGACCCTACGAGCAGTACTTC. This codes for CSAGQGRRPYEQYF. The sequence joins TRBV20-1 to TRBJ2-7, with the D gene call left open. The germline V gene encodes CDR1 DFQATT and CDR2 SNEGSKA (reference sequence). The V and J ends are trimmed by 6 bases and 2 bases, leaving 17 bases between them. The cysteine opens and the phenylalanine closes a CDR3 of 14 amino acids. Of all the DNA, just the CDR3 is kept, 42 bases in frame from base 1.